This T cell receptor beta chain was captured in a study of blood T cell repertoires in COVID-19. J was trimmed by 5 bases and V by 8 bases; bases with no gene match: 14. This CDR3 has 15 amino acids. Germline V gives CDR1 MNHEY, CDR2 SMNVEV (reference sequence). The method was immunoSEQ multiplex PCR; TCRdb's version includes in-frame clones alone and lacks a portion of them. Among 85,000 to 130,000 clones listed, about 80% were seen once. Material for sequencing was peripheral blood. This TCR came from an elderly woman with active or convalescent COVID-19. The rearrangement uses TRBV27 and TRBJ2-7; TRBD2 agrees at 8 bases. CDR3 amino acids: CASQGVHAGGDEQYF. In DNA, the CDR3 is TGTGCCAGCCAGGGCGTCCATGCGGGAGGCGACGAGCAGTACTTC.